The 19 T cell receptor beta chains given below trace back to one sample, sequenced in a study of shared clonotypes between healthy human individuals. Sequencing used immunoSEQ multiplex PCR; TCRdb keeps in-frame clones, though not all of them. The data show 2 million to 2.5 million clones, with nearly 97% seen just once and 0.13% held by the top ten. The sequencing input was naive CD4+ T cells sorted from blood. Noted subset: CD45RA+ positively selected. The receptors originated from a young man in good health.

The chain combines TRBV7-9 with TRBJ1-1, with unresolved D. This CDR3 is built from 18 residues. Germline loops: CDR1 SEHNR, CDR2 FQNEAQ (reference sequence). V lost 6 bases and J lost 0, with 23 bases in between. The CDR3 sequence: CASRSLGGSLPMNTEAFF. Written as DNA, the CDR3 is TGTGCCAGCAGGTCCTTGGGCGGTTCTCTACCAATGAACACTGAAGCTTTCTTT. Supplemented by reference TRBV7-9 and TRBJ1-1, the full variable domain reads DTGVSQNPRHKITKRGQNVTFRCDPISEHNRLYWYRQTLGQGPEFLTYFQNEAQLEKSRLLSDRFSAERPKGSFSTLEIQRTEQGDSAMYLCASRSLGGSLPMNTEAFFGQGTRLTVV.

With regard to this clone: The same CDR3 is also encoded by other DNA sequences in this sample. V is TRBV9 and J is TRBJ2-2, with TRBD1 as a possible D gene (5 bases). Germline CDR1 reads SGDLS; CDR2 reads YYNGEE. Trimming took off 0 bases at V and 5 bases at J, with 14 bases between the two ends. This CDR3 has 16 amino acids. The CDR3 protein is CASSVEGSVGTGELFF. CDR3 DNA: TGTGCCAGCAGCGTAGAGGGGTCGGTGGGGACCGGGGAGCTGTTTTTT.

The chain joins TRBV5-6 to TRBJ1-5; 7 nucleotides agree with TRBD1. The V and J ends lost 4 bases and 1 base, in that order; junction bases with no gene match: 11. The CDR3 covers 17 residues. Germline V lookup: CDR1 SGHDT, CDR2 YYEEEE. The CDR3 DNA reads TGTGCCAGCAGCGATGGGACAGTTGGGGACAGCAATCAGCCCCAGCATTTT. This gives the protein CASSDGTVGDSNQPQHF.

As DNA, the CDR3 is TGTGCCAGCAGCGTTCGAACAGCCGGGACAGGGGCCTACGAGCAGTACTTC. Translating gives CASSVRTAGTGAYEQYF. J is TRBJ2-7 and V is TRBV9, with 10 nucleotides matching TRBD1. The trim removed 2 bases at V and 2 bases at J, leaving 10 bases unmatched. This CDR3 has 17 residues. Germline CDR1 and CDR2: SGDLS and YYNGEE.

J is TRBJ1-1 and V is TRBV29-1; 9 nucleotides line up with TRBD1. The CDR3 has 15 residues. CDR1 is SQVTM, CDR2 ANQGSEA, per germline. After removal of 0 bases from V and 12 bases from J, the junction contained 14 bases not matched to a gene. CDR3 DNA: TGCAGCGTTGAAGACCCCGGGACAGGGATAATTAGGCCTTTCTTT. Translating gives CSVEDPGTGIIRPFF.

This chain joins TRBV6-5 and TRBJ1-2, with D unresolved. V was clipped by 2 bases and J by 8 bases, with 12 bases between them. The CDR3 contains 13 residues. The germline CDR1 and CDR2 sequences are MNHEY and SVGAGI. The CDR3 nucleotides read TGTGCCAGCAGTTACCAGGCAGGCTCCGGCTACACCTTC. Its translation is CASSYQAGSGYTF.

V gene TRBV5-1 combines with J gene TRBJ2-7, with D possibly being TRBD1 or TRBD2 (5 bases each). Germline values: CDR1 SGHRS, CDR2 YFSETQ. Trimming took off 4 bases at V and 3 bases at J, with 11 bases between the two ends. The CDR3 extends over 13 amino acids. In DNA, the CDR3 is TGCGCCAGCAGCCCCCATGGGGGCTACGAGCAGTACTTC. Protein: CASSPHGGYEQYF.

Note on this clone: At one of its ends the junction is not consistent with the germline gene, which may arise from a read error. The chain combines TRBV7-7 with TRBJ2-1, with D possibly TRBD2 on 7 matching bases. Looked up from germline, CDR1 is SSHAT and CDR2 is FNYEAQ (reference sequence). The CDR3 is 15 amino acids. CDR3 residues: CASSLGGVFVNEQFF. The CDR3 bases are TGTGCTAGCAGCTTAGGGGGGGTTTTTGTCAATGAGCAGTTCTTC.

V usage is TRBV5-1 and J usage is TRBJ2-2; either TRBD1 or TRBD2 may supply D (5 bases each). Germline V gene lookup returns CDR1 SGHRS and CDR2 YFSETQ. The V end was cut by 5 bases, the J end by 3 bases, with 14 bases between. The CDR3 has 15 amino acids. The CDR3 coding sequence is TGCGCCAGCAGAACCGGGACGGGGTACACCGGGGAGCTGTTTTTT. It yields the protein CASRTGTGYTGELFF.

V gene TRBV30 combines with J gene TRBJ2-7, with 12 positions matching TRBD1. The CDR3 has 14 residues. Germline V gene data show CDR1 as GTSNPN and CDR2 as SVGIG (reference sequence). After removal of 5 bases from V and 5 bases from J, the junction contained 7 bases not matched to a gene. The CDR3 reads CAWGTGGAYNEQYF. In DNA form, the CDR3 reads TGTGCCTGGGGGACAGGGGGCGCGTATAACGAGCAGTACTTC.

A note on this clone: The same CDR3 arises from other DNA sequences in this sample as well. The rearrangement links TRBV6-1 to TRBJ2-3; unclear D gene. Germline V gives CDR1 MNHNS, CDR2 SASEGT. The CDR3 is 13 residues long. Trimming took 7 bases from V and 0 from J, leaving 8 bases between them. CDR3 sequence reads: CASTTPSTDTQYF. CDR3 in DNA: TGTGCCAGCACTACTCCGAGCACAGATACGCAGTATTTT.

The CDR3 DNA follows: TGTGCCAGCAGCGCGGGACTTAATGAAAAACTGTTTTTT. Its translation is CASSAGLNEKLFF. The gene calls are TRBV7-9 and TRBJ1-4, with a tentative D call TRBD1 (5 bases). Per germline, CDR1 SEHNR and CDR2 FQNEAQ (reference sequence). This CDR3 contains 13 residues. V was clipped by 5 bases and J by 4 bases, with 8 bases between them.

This clone was recorded only once. The same CDR3 also results from other DNA sequences found in this sample. V is TRBV2 and J is TRBJ1-5, with 7 bases aligning to TRBD1. The germline CDR1 and CDR2 sequences are SNHLY and FYNNEI. The CDR3 loop spans 15 amino acids. The V gene end was trimmed by 6 bases and the J gene end by 0 bases; junction bases not matched to a gene: 5. The chain's CDR3 is CASSEGTASNQPQHF. CDR3 DNA: TGTGCCAGCAGCGAGGGGACAGCTAGCAATCAGCCCCAGCATTTT.

CDR3 residues: CASSTGGATNEKLFF. CDR3 nucleotides: TGTGCCAGCAGTACAGGGGGCGCAACTAATGAAAAACTGTTTTTT. This chain links TRBV27 with TRBJ1-4; 9 bases map to TRBD1. The trim removed 5 bases at V and 0 bases at J, leaving 1 base unmatched. The CDR3 loop spans 15 amino acids. Germline assignment: CDR1 MNHEY and CDR2 SMNVEV (reference sequence).

This CDR3 is CASSQGGKSTVNEQFF. CDR3 DNA sequence: TGTGCCAGCAGCCAAGGAGGAAAGAGTACAGTCAATGAGCAGTTCTTC. The chain employs TRBV4-2 and TRBJ2-1; D gene unclear. The germline V gene encodes CDR1 LGHNA and CDR2 YNFKEQ. CDR3 size: 16 residues. The V end lost 1 base, the J end lost 6 bases, and 16 bases lay between the germline ends.

Comments on this clone: Other nucleotide sequences from this sample produce the same CDR3. The rearrangement uses TRBV7-2 and TRBJ1-1; tentative D call: TRBD1 (5 bases). The CDR3 contains 13 residues. V lost 5 bases, J lost 3 bases, and 10 bases lay in between. Germline V lookup: CDR1 SGHTA, CDR2 FQGNSA. In DNA form, the CDR3 reads TGTGCCAGCAGCCTAACAGGTTACACTGAAGCTTTCTTT. Its translation: CASSLTGYTEAFF.

This clone was observed a single time. V usage is TRBV6-5 and J usage is TRBJ2-1; 10 bases match TRBD2. The CDR3 covers 14 residues. CDR1 MNHEY and CDR2 SVGAGI come from the germline V gene. The ends lost 2 bases at V and 7 bases at J; junction bases unmatched: 2. The CDR3 is CASSYTSGVNEQFF. CDR3 bases: TGTGCCAGCAGTTACACTAGCGGGGTTAATGAGCAGTTCTTC.

The V and J genes are TRBV7-2 and TRBJ2-3; 10 bases line up with TRBD2. V lost 3 bases to trimming and J lost 0 bases; unmatched junction nucleotides: 6. CDR1 is SGHTA and CDR2 is FQGNSA in the germline V gene. The CDR3 is made up of 17 amino acids. CDR3 coding DNA: TGTGCCAGCAGCTTTAGGGTAGCGGGGGGAAGCACAGATACGCAGTATTTT. This gives the protein CASSFRVAGGSTDTQYF.

The chain links TRBV5-1 to TRBJ1-1; D remains unclear. This CDR3 has 15 residues. Trimming removed 1 base at V and 0 bases at J, with 10 bases between. Germline values: CDR1 SGHRS, CDR2 YFSETQ. In nucleotides, the CDR3 is TGCGCCAGCAGCTTGAGTGGCAGCATGAACACTGAAGCTTTCTTT. Translating it yields CASSLSGSMNTEAFF.